These T cell receptor beta chains were read from a single sample in a study of cytomegalovirus exposure and HLA in healthy donors. Sequencing used immunoSEQ multiplex PCR; TCRdb keeps in-frame clones, though not all of them. The table records fewer than 250,000 clones, approximately 87% of them present only once. The sequenced sample was PBMCs. These receptors all stem from a man younger than 40 in good health and CMV-seronegative. The conserved cysteine and the conserved F or W are not part of the CDR3 here. A clone size is listed for some rows: how often the clone was seen (once, few, many), or a class if it is expanded.

length,size,V,CDR3
13,once,TRBV19,ASSTGQVSTDTQY
11,-,TRBV28,ASKTRGGYEQY
15,-,TRBV7-6,ASSPQRGSGGTDTQY
12,-,TRBV28,ASSLRQGPYGYT
9,-,TRBV2,ASSTATEAF
12,-,TRBV2,ASSEQGAGYEQY
12,-,TRBV7-9,ASSLSLRGYEQY
15,-,TRBV7-9,ASSLSGTGGWNQPQH
13,-,TRBV5-1,ASSLGISDAYEQY
15,-,TRBV18,ASSRHPGQMNTGELF
13,-,TRBV4-3,ASSLGEGTPGELF
10,-,TRBV28,AAQGLNQPQH
13,-,TRBV7-9,ASSLLAGSTDTQY
12,-,TRBV7-9,ASRPESGANVLT
9,-,TRBV6-4,ASITGETQY
14,-,TRBV5-1,ASSPTSAADTDTQY
16,-,TRBV4-2,ASSQDRSGGANTGELF
10,-,TRBV2,ASSPQSYEQY
9,-,TRBV14,ASSKHYEQY
14,-,TRBV15,ATSRDLGAQVYGYT
10,-,TRBV6-1,ASSGQGNAYT
11,-,TRBV27,ASSSSSGYEQY
15,-,TRBV7-8,ASSLAGQASFRETQY
12,-,TRBV9,ASSGQGYPYEQY
14,-,TRBV9,ASSTTSGSLTGELF
12,-,TRBV5-4,ASSSELAGYEQF
13,-,TRBV7-9,ASSPGQGMNTEAF
12,once,TRBV25-1,ASSRRQGGEKLF
12,-,TRBV7-2,ASSLERTGGEQY
12,-,TRBV7-9,ASKETGGTDTQY
11,few,TRBV4-1,ATRQSMNTETF
9,-,TRBV20-1,SASQDYGYT
12,-,TRBV15,ATSKDRGSQPQH
12,few,TRBV5-1,ASSLEGVYTEAF
12,-,TRBV5-4,ASSLAQGADTQY
14,-,TRBV28,ASTPSGVGAHYEQY
14,-,TRBV28,ASKSVRRGGNSPLH
12,-,TRBV6-5,ASSYSAASDGYT
13,-,TRBV12-5,ASGLWASDTGELF
13,-,TRBV11-2,ASTPRTGLLYEQY
12,-,TRBV19,ATTERQGAETQY
12,-,TRBV6-5,ASSSYLAADTQY
14,-,TRBV28,ASSFRYRGRISPLH
11,-,TRBV6-5,ASRLAFSYEQY
13,-,TRBV7-9,ASSPPGTGVDEQF
11,-,TRBV6-4,ASSVGRNYGYT
14,once,TRBV28,ASNKPGQGASYEQY
11,-,TRBV5-4,ASSLAEGNRYT
9,-,TRBV2,ASKDGRGQF
15,-,TRBV4-2,ASSQVLRKASTDTQY
14,-,TRBV4-3,ASSQDRAGGITEAF
13,-,TRBV27,ASSSQDGPAWTQY
13,-,TRBV28,ASGTVAEASYEQY
11,-,TRBV5-8,ASSAGFFYGYT
15,-,TRBV7-9,ASSPSGGQGLYNEQF